These 25 T cell receptor beta chains came from one sample sequenced in a study of CD8+ T cells in alopecia areata. Extraction and reverse transcription of RNA yielded cDNA as the sequencing template. Using immunoSEQ multiplex PCR, the repertoire was profiled, and TCRdb retains in-frame clones only, with some absent. The sample has tens of thousands of clones; about 71% are singletons. Treatment: oral pan-JAK inhibitor, 5-10 mg twice daily. Sequences were derived from CD8+ T cells sorted from blood, sampled between weeks 43 and 45, from a patient treated with tofacitinib. These receptors came from a human donor with alopecia areata.

In the case of this clone: The junction departs from the called germline gene at one end, perhaps through a read error. Other DNA sequences in the same sample also yield this CDR3. This chain links TRBV15 with TRBJ2-7; the D gene is possibly TRBD2 (5 bases). Germline V lookup: CDR1 LNHNV, CDR2 YYDKDF (reference sequence). The length of the CDR3 is 13 residues. In DNA form, the CDR3 reads TGCGCCACCAGCAGTCTCTGGGAGAGCGAGCAGTACTTC. Translating gives CATSSLWESEQYF.

The genes are TRBV4-3 and TRBJ1-1; the D is unclear. The CDR3 spans 17 residues. The V end was cut by 0 bases, the J end by 3 bases, with 17 bases between. CDR1 and CDR2 (germline): LGHNA, YSLEER. CDR3 region: CASSQDLPWYRHTEAFF. CDR3 nucleotide sequence: TGCGCCAGCAGCCAAGACCTCCCATGGTACCGCCACACTGAAGCTTTCTTT.

This rearrangement joins TRBV7-9 to TRBJ2-5; TRBD1 might be the D (5 bases). V was trimmed by 8 bases and J by 4 bases, leaving 14 bases between them. Looked up from germline, CDR1 is SEHNR and CDR2 is FQNEAQ (reference sequence). The CDR3 totals 13 residues. CDR3 loop: CASDTYRGETQYF. The CDR3 coding sequence is TGTGCCAGCGACACCTATAGGGGAGAGACCCAGTACTTC.

The rearrangement uses TRBV10-2 and TRBJ1-6; D possibly corresponds to TRBD1 (6 bases). CDR1 is WSHSY, CDR2 SAAADI, per germline. The CDR3 is 14 residues long. Trimming removed 3 bases at V and 5 bases at J, with 8 bases between. CDR3 in amino acids: CASSEQGNNSPLHF. Here the CDR3 DNA reads TGCGCCAGCAGTGAACAGGGTAATAATTCACCCCTCCACTTT.

This clone was seen once. The chain is built from TRBV19 and TRBJ1-1; 7 positions agree with TRBD1. The J segment lost 8 bases and the V segment lost 3 bases, leaving 3 bases of the junction unmatched. Germline V CDR1 and CDR2: LNHDA, SQIVND (reference sequence). CDR3 length: 12 amino acids. This chain's CDR3 is CASSIRTGEAFF. CDR3 sequence (DNA): TGTGCCAGTAGTATTCGGACAGGAGAAGCTTTCTTT. The full variable domain, completed using reference TRBV19 and TRBJ1-1, is DGGITQSPKYLFRKEGQNVTLSCEQNLNHDAMYWYRQDPGQGLRLIYYSQIVNDFQKGDIAEGYSVSREKKESFPLTVTSAQKNPTAFYLCASSIRTGEAFFGQGTRLTVV.

The chain couples TRBV30 to TRBJ1-1; D is unresolved. The CDR3 is 14 amino acids. Germline V gives CDR1 GTSNPN, CDR2 SVGIG (reference sequence). V dropped 4 bases and J dropped 2 bases, with 14 bases sitting between them. The DNA for the CDR3 is TGTGCCTGGATGGAAATTCAGGTTAACACTGAAGCTTTCTTT. This translates into CAWMEIQVNTEAFF.

In the case of this clone: Relative to the germline gene, one junction end is altered; a read error may explain this. The chain couples TRBV7-9 to TRBJ1-1; no clear D. Germline V lookup: CDR1 SEHNR, CDR2 FQNEAQ (reference sequence). This CDR3 is 8 amino acids long. The CDR3 loop is CASSSWSF. The CDR3, as DNA: TGTGCCAGCAGCTCCTGGAGCTTT. Complete variable domain (other parts from reference TRBV7-9 and TRBJ1-1): DTGVSQNPRHKITKRGQNVTFRCDPISEHNRLYWYRQTLGQGPEFLTYFQNEAQLEKSRLLSDRFSAERPKGSFSTLEIQRTEQGDSAMYLCASSSWSFGQGTRLTVV.

V is TRBV7-2 and J is TRBJ2-7; the D gene is possibly TRBD1 (6 bases). V dropped 5 bases and J dropped 3 bases, with 29 bases sitting between them. The CDR3 totals 19 residues. CDR1 and CDR2 from the germline V gene are SGHTA and FQGNSA. The DNA of the CDR3 is TGTGCCAGCAGCCCAGTAGGACAGCCTCGCGCTTCCCCGTACTACGAGCAGTACTTC. Its protein is CASSPVGQPRASPYYEQYF.

This clone was picked up one time. The rearrangement joins TRBV6-6 to TRBJ2-7; a weak D match, TRBD1 (6 bases). The CDR3 loop spans 16 amino acids. V dropped 0 bases and J dropped 4 bases, with 16 bases sitting between them. The germline V gene encodes CDR1 MNHNY and CDR2 SVGAGI (reference sequence). CDR3 residues: CASSYSLRTEQYEQYF. The DNA of the CDR3 is TGTGCCAGCAGTTACTCGTTAAGGACAGAACAATACGAGCAGTACTTC.

This chain connects TRBV9 to TRBJ1-1; 7 bases fit TRBD1. Germline V gene data show CDR1 as SGDLS and CDR2 as YYNGEE. With 2 bases clipped from V and 1 base from J, the junction kept 5 bases outside the gene matches. This CDR3 is built from 15 residues. CDR3 bases: TGTGCCAGCAGCGTGGAAGGGGGCCCGAACACTGAAGCTTTCTTT. Residues: CASSVEGGPNTEAFF.

The V and J genes are TRBV19 and TRBJ1-5, with 7 bases fitting TRBD1. The CDR3 spans 13 residues. Germline V gene lookup returns CDR1 LNHDA and CDR2 SQIVND (reference sequence). Germline trimming cut 8 bases from V and 7 bases from J; bases unmatched to any gene: 8. The DNA for the CDR3 is TGTGCCAGTTCAGGGGGGCCTCTCCAGCCCCAGCATTTT. Its protein is CASSGGPLQPQHF. The full variable domain, completed using reference TRBV19 and TRBJ1-5, is DGGITQSPKYLFRKEGQNVTLSCEQNLNHDAMYWYRQDPGQGLRLIYYSQIVNDFQKGDIAEGYSVSREKKESFPLTVTSAQKNPTAFYLCASSGGPLQPQHFGDGTRLSIL.

This CDR3 reads CASSRLTAGDREYNEQFF. In nucleotides, the CDR3 is TGCGCCAGCAGCCGATTGACGGCCGGGGACAGGGAGTACAATGAGCAGTTCTTC. The rearrangement joins TRBV4-3 to TRBJ2-1; 9 bases map to TRBD1. In germline, CDR1 is LGHNA, CDR2 YSLEER. The CDR3 is 18 residues long. Trimming at V came to 4 bases and at J to 4 bases, leaving 14 bases not matched to a gene.

V gene TRBV7-2 combines with J gene TRBJ2-1; D not resolved. This CDR3 is built from 13 residues. Germline loops: CDR1 SGHTA, CDR2 FQGNSA. Trimming removed 7 bases from V and 5 bases from J, with 12 bases in between. CDR3 bases: TGTGCCAGCACCCAACTAACCAACAATGAGCAGTTCTTC. It yields the protein CASTQLTNNEQFF.

This chain connects TRBV5-6 to TRBJ2-6; unclear D gene. This CDR3 comprises 15 residues. Trimming removed 0 bases at V and 0 bases at J, with 4 bases between. Germline V lookup: CDR1 SGHDT, CDR2 YYEEEE. The CDR3 DNA reads as TGTGCCAGCAGCTTGGAAATCTCTGGGGCCAACGTCCTGACTTTC. As protein: CASSLEISGANVLTF.

In its sample, this clone was seen once. This chain links TRBV10-2 with TRBJ2-2; a weak D match, TRBD1 (5 bases). Germline CDR1 WSHSY, CDR2 SAAADI. Deletions cut 3 bases from V and 1 base from J, with 9 bases between. The CDR3 runs 15 residues. The CDR3: CASSDGAWNTGELFF. In DNA, the CDR3 is TGCGCCAGCAGTGATGGGGCCTGGAACACCGGGGAGCTGTTTTTT.

This clone was counted between two and nine times. The V call is TRBV10-3, the J call TRBJ2-2; TRBD2 matches at 7 bases. CDR1 ENHRY and CDR2 SYGVKD come from the germline V gene. Unmatched junction bases numbered 3, after V lost 8 bases and J lost 6 bases. This CDR3 contains 12 residues. CDR3 sequence: CAIGGDPGELFF. Written as DNA, the CDR3 is TGTGCCATCGGGGGGGATCCCGGGGAGCTGTTTTTT.

The CDR3 sequence is CASSYGGGAGYTF. In DNA form, the CDR3 reads TGTGCCAGCAGTTACGGTGGAGGGGCTGGCTACACCTTC. The rearrangement joins TRBV6-5 to TRBJ1-2; tentatively, D is TRBD1 (5 bases). CDR1 is MNHEY, CDR2 SVGAGI, per germline. CDR3 length equals 13 residues. Trimming shortened V by 2 bases and J by 7 bases, and 11 bases separated the two germline ends.

The chain has TRBV14 and TRBJ2-6; 10 bases fit TRBD1. Germline V CDR1 and CDR2: SGHDN, FVKESK. The trim removed 3 bases at V and 4 bases at J, leaving 12 bases unmatched. The CDR3 has 19 residues. The CDR3 spells CASSQRMGTGVKGANVLTF. The CDR3 DNA reads as TGTGCCAGCAGCCAGCGCATGGGGACAGGGGTCAAAGGGGCCAACGTCCTGACTTTC.

The chain combines TRBV4-3 with TRBJ2-1; perhaps D is TRBD1 or TRBD2 (6 bases each). V was clipped by 1 base and J by 5 bases, with 18 bases between them. Germline V gene data show CDR1 as LGHNA and CDR2 as YSLEER. This CDR3 has 17 residues. The CDR3 DNA reads TGCGCCAGCAGCCAAGCCCGGGGGCTACAACCGAACAATGAGCAGTTCTTC. Translated, it gives CASSQARGLQPNNEQFF.

The genes are TRBV29-1 and TRBJ2-7; TRBD2 is a possible D gene (5 bases). Per germline, CDR1 SQVTM and CDR2 ANQGSEA. This CDR3 contains 18 residues. Trimming pared 0 bases from V and 3 bases from J, leaving 24 bases between. CDR3 amino acids: CSVEDSGIGRGNVYEQYF. The CDR3 nucleotides read TGCAGCGTTGAAGATTCTGGGATTGGTCGGGGAAATGTCTACGAGCAGTACTTC.

The gene calls are TRBV4-3 and TRBJ1-1; D remains ambiguous. CDR1 LGHNA and CDR2 YSLEER come from the germline V gene. The CDR3 is 15 residues long. Trimming removed 0 bases at V and 4 bases at J, with 12 bases between. In nucleotides, the CDR3 is TGCGCCAGCAGCCAAGATCTTCCGGGAGTCACTGAAGCTTTCTTT. Translating gives CASSQDLPGVTEAFF.

The V gene is TRBV5-6, the J gene TRBJ2-5; 7 nucleotides match TRBD2. The CDR3 has 14 amino acids. V shed 1 base and J 9 bases; nucleotides not matched to a gene: 9. Germline V gene lookup returns CDR1 SGHDT and CDR2 YYEEEE. Written as DNA, the CDR3 is TGTGCCAGCAGCTTGCGAGGATCCCGGGAGGCCCAGTACTTC. This encodes CASSLRGSREAQYF.

The sample holds a few counts of this clone. The rearrangement uses TRBV9 and TRBJ2-1; 7 nucleotides align to TRBD2. J gave up 8 bases and V 4 bases, and 3 bases lay outside the gene matches. The CDR3 contains 12 residues. The germline V gene has CDR1 SGDLS and CDR2 YYNGEE. CDR3 loop: CASSPGGHEQFF. CDR3 sequence (DNA): TGTGCCAGCAGCCCGGGAGGCCATGAGCAGTTCTTC.

The genes are TRBV5-6 and TRBJ1-1; 7 bases map to TRBD1. The J segment lost 7 bases and the V segment lost 0 bases, leaving 6 bases of the junction unmatched. The V gene's germline CDR1 is SGHDT and CDR2 YYEEEE. The CDR3 covers 14 residues. CDR3 residues: CASSLGTGQSEAFF. The CDR3, as DNA: TGTGCCAGCAGCTTGGGGACGGGACAGAGTGAAGCTTTCTTT.

This chain joins TRBV27 and TRBJ2-7, with D perhaps matching TRBD2 (6 bases). CDR1 and CDR2 (germline): MNHEY, SMNVEV (reference sequence). The CDR3 spans 12 residues. Trimming stripped 5 bases from V and 7 bases from J, with 12 bases between. This chain's CDR3 is CASSLPGREQYF. The DNA for the CDR3 is TGTGCCAGCAGTCTTCCAGGGAGGGAGCAGTACTTC.